This TCR beta chain stems from a study of T cell repertoires in cytomegalovirus infection. Study context: Based on public TCR beta signatures, there were indications of CMV infection and of a matching HLA type.

In regard to this clonotype: Its matching antigen is unknown.

One entry per CDR3 protein results from TCRdb running MiXCR on the reads. Here the sample spans some 920,000 distinct CDR3 sequences, 31% being singletons. Overall study findings and caveats: Cumulative frequency of public TCR beta families picked out carriers of CMV plus the relevant HLA. CMV-specific TCR beta clonotypes restricted by HLA-C dominated the ex vivo response.

The CDR3 has 13 amino acids. Germline V gene data show CDR1 as MNHEY and CDR2 as SMNVEV (reference sequence). The V end lost 7 bases, the J end lost 6 bases, and 15 bases lay between the germline ends. The sequencing here drew on cultured CD8+ T cells from PBMCs, taken from culture after CMV antigen stimulation. This clonotype originated in a human donor in good health (CMV status not recorded). Some clones in this sample may be carry-over from other donors' samples. The rearrangement links TRBV27 to TRBJ1-2; D is possibly TRBD1 (6 bases). The DNA of the CDR3 is TGTGCCAGCACCAGGGGTAGGGGCCATGGCTACACCTTC. Translated, it gives CASTRGRGHGYTF.